The present entry profiles one T cell receptor (beta chain) with its context. Its antigen target is currently unknown. Base qualities were left out, and no much larger clone turns up one base away. TCRbeta CDR3 regions were amplified from genomic DNA by means of the immunoSEQ Assay, a bias-controlled multiplex PCR. As for how the authors treated the data: The number of nucleated cells in each sample was estimated by amplification of reference gene primers within the assay. To quantify the absolute abundance of each unique TCRbeta CDR3 rearrangement, sequence reads were collapsed and filtered. Productive Simpson clonality was computed per sample as the square root of Simpson's diversity index over productive rearrangements. TCRdb took this table from immuneACCESS and kept in-frame rearrangements with V and J called. Such tables lack part of the clones; where checked against another copy, unresolved V genes explain under half of the gap, and the rest is unexplained. V, J and clone size derive from that table, while D and trimming were established from the DNA sequence. For this sample the table gives about 190,000 clones, of which roughly 78% were detected only once. 2.5% to 3.5% of the sample lies in the top ten.

Each collaborating institution followed its own protocols to collect whole blood in K2EDTA tubes. For TCRbeta analysis, collaborator samples were shipped as frozen whole blood, as isolated PBMCs, or as DNA extracted from either sample type. The data were taken from a study of blood T cell repertoires in COVID-19 (dated by TCRdb to the early 2020s). Turning to the overall study: Samples covering the acute and convalescent phases of COVID-19 were provided by collaborators in the United States, Italy and Spain. A de-identified subject ID, COVID-19 status, age in years and sex were almost always included in the sample metadata. Where HLA class I and class II types were available, the types were taken from metadata supplied by the sample provider, not from assay-based typing. The material from the prospective study consisted of cDNA or gDNA derived from T cells, B-cell-depleted T cells, or PBMCs. The repertoires were made available in a free public database intended to serve as a resource for research on the immune response to SARS-CoV-2. Samples came from the ongoing ImmuneRACE study (first 160 participants) plus 1,254 subjects from 6 global collaborators. Deeply sampled blood TCRbeta repertoires from subjects exposed to, actively infected with, or recovered from COVID-19 were included in the dataset.

The CDR3 goes from the cysteine to the phenylalanine over 14 residues. Only the CDR3 DNA stays, 42 bases, in frame from base 1. Reading the germline V gene gives CDR1 SGHAT and CDR2 FQNNGV. The junction carries 18 bases between V and J, which are trimmed by 5 bases and 10 bases respectively. Results and caveats for the whole study, not just this receptor: The quantity of clinical and demographic metadata differed by source and by participant and was supplied without curation.

This sequence was found in a woman older than 75 with active or convalescent COVID-19. In this chain, TRBV11-2 is recombined with TRBJ2-1, with the D gene not clear enough to name. Input material: peripheral blood. The nucleotides read TGTGCCAGCAGCCCCACCGGTTCGATTTCCGAGCAGTTCTTC. It specifies CASSPTGSISEQFF.